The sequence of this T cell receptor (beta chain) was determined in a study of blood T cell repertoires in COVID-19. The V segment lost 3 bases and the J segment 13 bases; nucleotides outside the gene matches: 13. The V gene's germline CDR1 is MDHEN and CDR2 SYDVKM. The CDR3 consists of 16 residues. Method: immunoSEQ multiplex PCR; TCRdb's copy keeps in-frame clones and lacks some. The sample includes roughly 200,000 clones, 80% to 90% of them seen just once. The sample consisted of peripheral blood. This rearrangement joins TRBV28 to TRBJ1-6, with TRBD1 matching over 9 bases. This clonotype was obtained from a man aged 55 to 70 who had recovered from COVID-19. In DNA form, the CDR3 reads TGTGCCAGCAGTTTCCAGGGACAGGGCGGGCCGTCTCCCCTCCACTTT. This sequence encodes CASSFQGQGGPSPLHF.